The 16 T cell receptor beta chains in this list originate from one sample, sequenced in a study of identical twins. TCRdb recomputed calls from the 5' RACE reads with MiXCR, one row per CDR3 protein. The sample has a few hundred thousand distinct CDR3 sequences, approximately 10% seen once. These records were also assigned to another study, of yellow fever vaccine responses in identical twins.

Specimen: PBMCs. The receptors shown here come from a woman under 30 in good health.

This clonotype was found a few times. CDR3 loop: CASTLQGDYGYTF. The CDR3 region has the DNA TGTGCCAGTACGCTACAGGGGGACTATGGCTACACCTTC. The V gene is TRBV19, the J gene TRBJ1-2; 8 bases are a match to TRBD1. Germline V gene lookup returns CDR1 LNHDA and CDR2 SQIVND (reference sequence). The CDR3 sequence is 13 residues long. The J segment lost 3 bases and the V segment lost 7 bases, leaving 4 bases of the junction unmatched. Full variable domain (remainder filled in from reference TRBV19 and TRBJ1-2): DGGITQSPKYLFRKEGQNVTLSCEQNLNHDAMYWYRQDPGQGLRLIYYSQIVNDFQKGDIAEGYSVSREKKESFPLTVTSAQKNPTAFYLCASTLQGDYGYTFGSGTRLTVV.

This clonotype was observed a few times. The chain employs TRBV28 and TRBJ2-7; 8 bases are shared with TRBD2. The germline V gene has CDR1 MDHEN and CDR2 SYDVKM. This CDR3 comprises 16 residues. The ends lost 3 bases at V and 7 bases at J; junction bases unmatched: 14. CDR3: CASSLPVSGAGVEQYF. The CDR3 DNA reads as TGTGCCAGCAGTTTGCCCGTCTCGGGAGCGGGAGTGGAGCAGTACTTC. Supplemented by reference TRBV28 and TRBJ2-7, the full variable domain reads DVKVTQSSRYLVKRTGEKVFLECVQDMDHENMFWYRQDPGLGLRLIYFSYDVKMKEKGDIPEGYSVSREKKERFSLILESASTNQTSMYLCASSLPVSGAGVEQYFGPGTRLTVT.

This clonotype showed up many times. This chain joins TRBV29-1 and TRBJ2-2; D could derive from TRBD1 or TRBD2 (5 bases each). The CDR3 loop spans 13 amino acids. Germline V gene sequence: CDR1 SQVTM, CDR2 ANQGSEA. V lost 4 bases, J lost 4 bases, and 10 bases lay in between. The CDR3 loop reads CSVGRERTGELFF. The CDR3 DNA reads TGCAGCGTTGGCAGGGAGCGCACCGGGGAGCTGTTTTTT.

V usage is TRBV7-9 and J usage is TRBJ2-5, with D tentatively TRBD2 (5 bases). Germline CDR1 and CDR2: SEHNR and FQNEAQ (reference sequence). V was cut by 5 bases and J by 0 bases, with 13 bases left in between. This CDR3 is 15 amino acids long. CDR3: CASSQTADYQETQYF. Written as DNA, the CDR3 is TGTGCCAGCAGCCAAACAGCGGATTACCAAGAGACCCAGTACTTC.

The CDR3 loop is CASRPSNRYYEAFF. CDR3 DNA: TGTGCCAGCAGGCCAAGCAACAGGTACTATGAAGCTTTCTTT. V usage is TRBV6-1 and J usage is TRBJ1-1; TRBD1 might be the D (5 bases). Germline CDR1 MNHNS, CDR2 SASEGT. This CDR3 spans 14 amino acids. Trimming removed 6 bases at V and 7 bases at J, with 18 bases between.

V is TRBV14 and J is TRBJ2-7, with D unresolved. Per germline, CDR1 SGHDN and CDR2 FVKESK. Trimming shortened V by 5 bases and J by 5 bases, and 13 bases separated the two germline ends. The CDR3 length is 13 residues. The CDR3 coding sequence is TGTGCCAGCAGCTTCCACCCCCTTAACGAGCAGTACTTC. Translating gives CASSFHPLNEQYF.

In this sample, this clonotype turned up many times. This sequence joins TRBV5-1 and TRBJ2-1; tentative D call: TRBD2 (6 bases). The germline V and J ends were trimmed by 0 bases and 9 bases, with 13 bases remaining between them. From germline, CDR1 is SGHRS and CDR2 YFSETQ. This CDR3 spans 14 amino acids. The CDR3 here is CASSLALGGSEQFF. DNA of the CDR3: TGCGCCAGCAGCTTGGCCTTGGGGGGAAGTGAGCAGTTCTTC.

Many counts were recorded for this clonotype. V is TRBV5-1 and J is TRBJ2-5, with TRBD2 identical over 12 bases. The germline gives CDR1 SGHRS, CDR2 YFSETQ. V lost 3 bases to trimming and J lost 5 bases; unmatched junction nucleotides: 8. The CDR3 runs to 16 residues. The CDR3 sequence is CASSYPSGLAGETQYF. The CDR3 region has the DNA TGCGCCAGCAGCTATCCATCCGGACTAGCGGGGGAGACCCAGTACTTC.

This clonotype was seen many times. The V gene is TRBV27, the J gene TRBJ2-1; the match to TRBD2 covers 15 bases. The CDR3 runs to 16 residues. Germline CDR1 is MNHEY and CDR2 is SMNVEV (reference sequence). V was pared by 6 bases and J by 10 bases, with 10 bases of the junction left unmatched. CDR3 region: CASSPGTSGRYGEQFF. The CDR3 DNA reads as TGTGCCAGCAGCCCTGGGACTAGCGGGAGGTATGGCGAGCAGTTCTTC.

The J gene is TRBJ2-6, the V gene TRBV4-3; D is ambiguous. The V gene's germline CDR1 is LGHNA and CDR2 YSLEER. The CDR3 loop spans 16 amino acids. V lost 4 bases and J lost 1, with 11 bases in between. CDR3: CASSRQVGSGANVLTF. The CDR3 coding sequence is TGCGCCAGCAGCCGCCAGGTCGGGTCTGGGGCCAACGTCCTGACTTTC.

This clonotype was counted only a few times. The rearrangement links TRBV24-1 to TRBJ2-1, with 9 bases that match TRBD2. The V gene end was trimmed by 0 bases and the J gene end by 7 bases; junction bases not matched to a gene: 6. CDR1 is KGHDR, CDR2 SFDVKD, per germline. CDR3 length: 16 residues. The CDR3 reads CATSDLGGGAENEQFF. As DNA, the CDR3 is TGTGCCACCAGTGATTTGGGCGGGGGGGCTGAGAATGAGCAGTTCTTC.

In its sample, this clonotype was seen many times. The gene calls are TRBV11-3 and TRBJ2-7, with 10 nucleotides matching TRBD1. Per germline, CDR1 SGHNT and CDR2 YENEEA. Trimming at V came to 2 bases and at J to 3 bases, leaving 10 bases not matched to a gene. The CDR3 has 17 amino acids. CDR3 sequence: CASSLTPPGQGFYEQYF. In DNA, the CDR3 is TGTGCCAGCAGCTTAACCCCGCCGGGACAGGGGTTCTACGAGCAGTACTTC.

The rearrangement uses TRBV30 and TRBJ1-6; D is uncertain. The CDR3 is 15 amino acids. Trimming stripped 0 bases from V and 0 bases from J, with 6 bases between. In germline, CDR1 is GTSNPN, CDR2 SVGIG (reference sequence). CDR3 residues: CAWSVESSYNSPLHF. CDR3 sequence (DNA): TGTGCCTGGAGTGTGGAGAGCTCCTATAATTCACCCCTCCACTTT. Complete variable domain (other parts from reference TRBV30 and TRBJ1-6): SQTIHQWPATLVQPVGSPLSLECTVEGTSNPNLYWYRQAAGRGLQLLFYSVGIGQISSEVPQNLSASRPQDRQFILSSKKLLLSDSGFYLCAWSVESSYNSPLHFGNGTRLTVT.

This clonotype was seen only a few times. The chain couples TRBV7-9 to TRBJ2-1; D is perhaps TRBD2 (7 bases). CDR1 and CDR2 from the germline V gene are SEHNR and FQNEAQ (reference sequence). CDR3 size: 14 residues. Trimming pared 7 bases from V and 3 bases from J, leaving 13 bases between. Here the CDR3 reads CASTWGGGYNEQFF. CDR3 in DNA: TGTGCCAGCACTTGGGGGGGCGGCTACAATGAGCAGTTCTTC.

This clonotype was recorded many times. The gene calls are TRBV20-1 and TRBJ2-5; 16 nucleotides align to TRBD2. The CDR3 totals 17 residues. The germline gives CDR1 DFQATT, CDR2 SNEGSKA (reference sequence). J lost 2 bases, V lost 5 bases, and 8 bases had no gene match. The CDR3 loop is CSAPPGLAGGPQETQYF. CDR3 nucleotides: TGCAGTGCTCCGCCGGGACTAGCGGGAGGGCCTCAAGAGACCCAGTACTTC.

This clonotype was observed a handful of times. This rearrangement joins TRBV28 to TRBJ2-7; D is perhaps TRBD1 (6 bases). V lost 10 bases and J lost 3, with 22 bases in between. The germline CDR1 and CDR2 sequences are MDHEN and SYDVKM. This CDR3 spans 15 amino acids. As DNA, the CDR3 is TGTGCCACGTATAAATCACGGGACACGAGCTACGAGCAGTACTTC. Encoded protein: CATYKSRDTSYEQYF. The variable domain in full, completed from reference TRBV28 and TRBJ2-7, reads DVKVTQSSRYLVKRTGEKVFLECVQDMDHENMFWYRQDPGLGLRLIYFSYDVKMKEKGDIPEGYSVSREKKERFSLILESASTNQTSMYLCATYKSRDTSYEQYFGPGTRLTVT.